The 8 T cell receptor beta chains in this list originate from one sample, sequenced in a study of T-cell reconstitution after alpha-beta-depleted transplantation in children. During its preparation, the TCRbeta library received unique molecular identifiers. TCRdb reanalysed the PCR reads using MiXCR and keeps one entry per CDR3 protein. The repertoire holds a few hundred thousand distinct CDR3 sequences, 9.7% seen once, with 5.1% in the top ten. The material sequenced was PBMCs from the stem cell graft donor, taken from the stem cell graft. The receptors originated from a human donor who donated a stem cell graft to a child with SCID.

This clonotype was seen repeatedly, ten times or more. The gene calls are TRBV15 and TRBJ1-1, with D perhaps TRBD1 (6 bases). The CDR3 has 14 amino acids. In germline, CDR1 is LNHNV, CDR2 YYDKDF (reference sequence). Trimming removed 4 bases from V and 0 bases from J, with 9 bases in between. CDR3 loop: CATSTGHLNTEAFF. In DNA form, the CDR3 reads TGTGCCACCAGCACGGGACACCTGAACACTGAAGCTTTCTTT.

The V gene is TRBV7-2, the J gene TRBJ2-1; TRBD2 agrees at 13 bases. Germline CDR1 reads SGHTA; CDR2 reads FQGNSA. V lost 5 bases to trimming and J lost 6 bases; unmatched junction nucleotides: 7. The CDR3 totals 16 residues. The CDR3 spells CASSTRTSGGSNEQFF. The CDR3 DNA is TGTGCCAGCAGCACCCGGACTAGCGGGGGCTCCAATGAGCAGTTCTTC. Filled out from reference TRBV7-2 and TRBJ2-1, the complete variable domain reads GAGVSQSPSNKVTEKGKDVELRCDPISGHTALYWYRQSLGQGLEFLIYFQGNSAPDKSGLPSDRFSAERTGGSVSTLTIQRTQQEDSAVYLCASSTRTSGGSNEQFFGPGTRLTVL.

The sample holds many counts of this clonotype. V usage is TRBV12-3 or TRBV12-4 and J usage is TRBJ2-7; D could derive from TRBD1 or TRBD2 (5 bases each). Trimming left V 3 bases short and J 4 bases short, with 7 bases between. The CDR3 is 12 residues long. The CDR3 protein is CASSFEGYEQYF. DNA for the CDR3: TGTGCCAGCAGTTTCGAGGGGTACGAGCAGTACTTC.

This clonotype has a count of ten or more. The chain recombines TRBV20-1 with TRBJ2-3; TRBD2 aligns across 7 bases. The CDR3 length is 16 residues. Germline lookup yields CDR1 DFQATT and CDR2 SNEGSKA (reference sequence). With V trimmed by 6 bases and J by 2 bases, 14 bases remained unmatched. The CDR3 sequence: CSALSPSGADTDTQYF. For the CDR3, the DNA is TGCAGTGCCCTATCACCCAGCGGGGCAGACACAGATACGCAGTATTTT.

The chain combines TRBV11-1 with TRBJ2-2; the D call may be TRBD1 or TRBD2 (5 bases each). V lost 2 bases, J lost 6 bases, and 22 bases lay in between. The CDR3 is 18 amino acids. Germline CDR1 and CDR2: SGHAT and FQDESV (reference sequence). The CDR3 loop is CASSLSGTLVRGAGELFF. The CDR3 DNA follows: TGTGCCAGCAGCTTATCGGGGACCCTGGTTCGGGGAGCCGGGGAGCTGTTTTTT.

The V call is TRBV6-1, the J call TRBJ1-4, with 7 bases that match TRBD1. The trim removed 10 bases at V and 3 bases at J, leaving 5 bases unmatched. This CDR3 is built from 13 residues. CDR1 MNHNS and CDR2 SASEGT come from the germline V gene. The CDR3 protein is CATTGTANEKLFF. The CDR3 DNA reads as TGTGCCACCACCGGGACAGCTAATGAAAAACTGTTTTTT.

This clonotype has a count of ten or more. V and J are TRBV5-1 and TRBJ1-1, with D possibly matching TRBD1 (5 bases). The V end lost 4 bases, the J end lost 3 bases, and 13 bases lay between the germline ends. The length of the CDR3 is 14 residues. Germline values: CDR1 SGHRS, CDR2 YFSETQ. The CDR3 region is CASSRRVADTEAFF. Here the CDR3 DNA reads TGCGCCAGCAGCCGCAGGGTGGCGGACACTGAAGCTTTCTTT.

A word on this clonotype: This may stem from a read error, because a much larger clone lies one nucleotide away. This chain uses TRBV5-1 with TRBJ1-2, with 8 bases aligning to TRBD1. This CDR3 contains 13 residues. The germline V gene encodes CDR1 SGHRS and CDR2 YFSETQ. This chain's CDR3 is CASSLGTGHGDTF. CDR3 nucleotides: TGCGCCAGCAGCTTGGGGACAGGGCATGGCGACACCTTC.